This T cell receptor beta chain was captured by sequencing in a study of T cell responses to AZD1222 COVID-19 vaccine. About the research overall: Pooling covered second doses at about 4 or about 12 weeks.

Assay used: immunoSEQ multiplex PCR; TCRdb lists only in-frame clones, some missing. Among roughly 82,000 clones listed, roughly 84% were seen once. A single count supports this clone. Its antigen is unidentified. Study outcomes and limitations: Females made up more of the donors, who were largely white British, and clonal diversity may have come out too low.

Germline V gives CDR1 SGHNT, CDR2 YENEEA. This CDR3 has 18 amino acids. V lost 0 bases and J lost 3; bases outside the gene matches: 7. The clonotype originates from an adult in good health. The rearrangement joins TRBV11-3 to TRBJ2-6; TRBD1 matches at 8 bases. The starting material was peripheral blood, obtained on day 0 of AZD1222 vaccination. This chain's CDR3 is CASSLDLDRDHGANVLTF. CDR3 nucleotide sequence: TGTGCCAGCAGCTTAGATCTGGACAGGGACCATGGGGCCAACGTCCTGACTTTC.